Given below is one TCR beta chain in context. This sample was included in a study of blood T cell repertoires in COVID-19. Produced via immunoSEQ multiplex PCR; TCRdb's table is partial and in-frame only. Altogether approximately 300,000 clones are present, around 86% being singletons, with the ten largest covering around 4.8%. J was trimmed by 7 bases and V by 1 base; bases with no gene match: 4. Germline V gene sequence: CDR1 MDHEN, CDR2 SYDVKM. This CDR3 is 15 amino acids long. Participants' own reports of clinical history determined their cohort assignment. V usage is TRBV28 and J usage is TRBJ1-4; the match to TRBD1 covers 9 bases. Source material: PBMCs or T cells enriched from blood (not recorded which). The receptor was isolated from a man aged 55 to 69 who had recovered from COVID-19. CDR3 residues: CASSLLDRGREKLFF. In nucleotides, the CDR3 is TGTGCCAGCAGTTTATTGGACAGGGGCCGTGAAAAACTGTTTTTT.